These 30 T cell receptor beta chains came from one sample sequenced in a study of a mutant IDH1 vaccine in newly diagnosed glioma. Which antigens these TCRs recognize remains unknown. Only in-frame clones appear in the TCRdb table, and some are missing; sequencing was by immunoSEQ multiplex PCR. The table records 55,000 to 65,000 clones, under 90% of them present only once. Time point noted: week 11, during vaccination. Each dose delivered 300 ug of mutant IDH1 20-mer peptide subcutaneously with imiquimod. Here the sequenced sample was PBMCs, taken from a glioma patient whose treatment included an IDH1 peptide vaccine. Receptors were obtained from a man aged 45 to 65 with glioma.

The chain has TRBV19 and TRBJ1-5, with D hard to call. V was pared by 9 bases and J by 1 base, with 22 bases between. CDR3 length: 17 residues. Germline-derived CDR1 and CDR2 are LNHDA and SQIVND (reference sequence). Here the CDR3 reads CASRVDRSESSNQPQHF. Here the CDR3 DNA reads TGTGCCAGCCGGGTGGATCGTTCAGAATCGAGCAATCAGCCCCAGCATTTT.

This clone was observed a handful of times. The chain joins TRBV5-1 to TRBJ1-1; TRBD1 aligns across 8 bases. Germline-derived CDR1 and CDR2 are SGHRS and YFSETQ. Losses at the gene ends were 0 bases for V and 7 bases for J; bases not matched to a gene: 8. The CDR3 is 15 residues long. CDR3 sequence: CASSLANRGSVEAFF. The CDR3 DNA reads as TGCGCCAGCAGCTTGGCCAACAGGGGGTCGGTTGAAGCTTTCTTT.

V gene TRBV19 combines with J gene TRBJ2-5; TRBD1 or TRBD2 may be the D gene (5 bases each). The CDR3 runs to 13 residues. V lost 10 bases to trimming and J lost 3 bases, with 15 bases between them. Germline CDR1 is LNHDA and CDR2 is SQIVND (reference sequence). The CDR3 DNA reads TGTGCCACCAGGCCCGGGACGGAAGAGACCCAGTACTTC. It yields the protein CATRPGTEETQYF.

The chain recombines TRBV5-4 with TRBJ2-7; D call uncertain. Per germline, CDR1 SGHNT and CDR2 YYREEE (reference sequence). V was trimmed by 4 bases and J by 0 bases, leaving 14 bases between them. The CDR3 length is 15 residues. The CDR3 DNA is TGTGCCAGCAGCCCAAGACCCCAGAGCTCCTACGAGCAGTACTTC. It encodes CASSPRPQSSYEQYF.

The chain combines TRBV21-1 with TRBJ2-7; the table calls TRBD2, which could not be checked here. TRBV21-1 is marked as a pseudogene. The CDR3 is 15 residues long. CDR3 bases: TGTGCCAGCAGCAAGTGGGAGACCGGGATCTACGAGCAGTACTTC. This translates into CASSKWETGIYEQYF.

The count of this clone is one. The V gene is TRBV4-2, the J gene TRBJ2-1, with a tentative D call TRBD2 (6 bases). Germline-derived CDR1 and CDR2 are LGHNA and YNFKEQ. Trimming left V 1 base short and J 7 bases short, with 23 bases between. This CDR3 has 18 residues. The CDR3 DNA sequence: TGTGCCAGCAGCCAAGTGGGTGGAAGCAACGGGGGAGCAAATGAGCAGTTCTTC. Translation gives CASSQVGGSNGGANEQFF.

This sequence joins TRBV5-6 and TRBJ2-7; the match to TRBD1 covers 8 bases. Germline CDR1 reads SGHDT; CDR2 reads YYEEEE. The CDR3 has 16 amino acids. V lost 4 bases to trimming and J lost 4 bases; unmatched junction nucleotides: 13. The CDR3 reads CASSPARTGTSYEQYF. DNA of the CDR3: TGTGCCAGCAGCCCCGCTAGGACAGGGACTTCGTACGAGCAGTACTTC.

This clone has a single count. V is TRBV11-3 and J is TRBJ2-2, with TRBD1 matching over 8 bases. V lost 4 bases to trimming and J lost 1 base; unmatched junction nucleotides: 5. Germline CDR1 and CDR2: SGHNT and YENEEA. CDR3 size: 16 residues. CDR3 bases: TGTGCCAGCAGCTCCGACAGGGGAAAGAACACCGGGGAGCTGTTTTTT. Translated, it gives CASSSDRGKNTGELFF.

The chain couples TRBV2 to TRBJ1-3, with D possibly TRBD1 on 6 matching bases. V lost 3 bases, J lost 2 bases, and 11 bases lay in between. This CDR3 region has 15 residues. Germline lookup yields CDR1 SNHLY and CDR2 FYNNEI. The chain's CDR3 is CASSEQGGTGNTIYF. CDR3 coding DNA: TGTGCCAGCAGTGAGCAAGGGGGAACTGGAAACACCATATATTTT.

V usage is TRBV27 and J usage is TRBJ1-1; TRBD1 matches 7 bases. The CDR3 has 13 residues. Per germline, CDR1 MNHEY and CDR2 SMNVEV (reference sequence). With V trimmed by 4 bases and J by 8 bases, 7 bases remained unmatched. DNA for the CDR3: TGTGCCAGCAGTTCTCTACAGGGGTTGGAAGCTTTCTTT. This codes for CASSSLQGLEAFF.

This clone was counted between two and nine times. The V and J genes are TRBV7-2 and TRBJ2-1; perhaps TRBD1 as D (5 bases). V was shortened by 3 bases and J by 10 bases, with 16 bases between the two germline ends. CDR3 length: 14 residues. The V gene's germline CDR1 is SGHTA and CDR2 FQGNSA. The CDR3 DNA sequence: TGTGCCAGCAGCTTGAGCAGGCCCCAGGGAGAGCAGTTCTTC. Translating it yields CASSLSRPQGEQFF.

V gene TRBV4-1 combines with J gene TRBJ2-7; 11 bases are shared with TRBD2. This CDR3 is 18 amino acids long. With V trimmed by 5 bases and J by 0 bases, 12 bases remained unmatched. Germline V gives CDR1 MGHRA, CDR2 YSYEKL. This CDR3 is CASSFVAGGPRDSYEQYF. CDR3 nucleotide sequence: TGCGCCAGCAGCTTTGTAGCGGGAGGGCCTCGCGACTCCTACGAGCAGTACTTC.

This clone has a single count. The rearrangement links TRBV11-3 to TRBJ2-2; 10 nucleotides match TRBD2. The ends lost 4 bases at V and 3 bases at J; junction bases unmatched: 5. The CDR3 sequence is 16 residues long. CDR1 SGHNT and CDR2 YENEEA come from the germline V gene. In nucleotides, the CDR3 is TGTGCCAGCAGCTGGGGACTAGCGCGAGACACCGGGGAGCTGTTTTTT. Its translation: CASSWGLARDTGELFF. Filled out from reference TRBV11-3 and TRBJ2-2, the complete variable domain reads EAGVVQSPRYKIIEKKQPVAFWCNPISGHNTLYWYLQNLGQGPELLIRYENEEAVDDSQLPKDRFSAERLKGVDSTLKIQPAELGDSAVYLCASSWGLARDTGELFFGEGSRLTVL.

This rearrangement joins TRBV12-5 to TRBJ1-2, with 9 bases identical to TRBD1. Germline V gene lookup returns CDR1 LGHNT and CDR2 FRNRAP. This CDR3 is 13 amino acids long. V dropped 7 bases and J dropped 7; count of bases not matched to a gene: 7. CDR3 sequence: CASAPGQGSGYTF. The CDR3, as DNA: TGTGCTAGTGCACCGGGACAGGGTTCTGGCTACACCTTC.

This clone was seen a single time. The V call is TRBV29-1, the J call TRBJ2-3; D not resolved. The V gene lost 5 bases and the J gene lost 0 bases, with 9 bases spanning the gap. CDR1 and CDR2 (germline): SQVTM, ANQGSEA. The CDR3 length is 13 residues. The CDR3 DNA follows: TGCAGCGTTCGAGAAGTTAGCACAGATACGCAGTATTTT. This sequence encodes CSVREVSTDTQYF.

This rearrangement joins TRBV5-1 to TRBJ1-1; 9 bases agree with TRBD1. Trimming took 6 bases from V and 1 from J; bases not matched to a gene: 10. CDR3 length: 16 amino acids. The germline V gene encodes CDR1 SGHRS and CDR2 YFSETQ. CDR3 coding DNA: TGCGCCAGCAAACCGTTACAGGGGGCGGCGAACACTGAAGCTTTCTTT. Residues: CASKPLQGAANTEAFF.

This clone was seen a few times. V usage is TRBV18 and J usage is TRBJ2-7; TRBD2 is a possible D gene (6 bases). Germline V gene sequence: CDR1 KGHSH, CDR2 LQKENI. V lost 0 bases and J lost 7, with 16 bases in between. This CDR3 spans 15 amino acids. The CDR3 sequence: CASSPPGSLAGEQYF. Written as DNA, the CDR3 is TGTGCCAGCTCACCACCAGGCTCCCTGGCGGGGGAGCAGTACTTC.

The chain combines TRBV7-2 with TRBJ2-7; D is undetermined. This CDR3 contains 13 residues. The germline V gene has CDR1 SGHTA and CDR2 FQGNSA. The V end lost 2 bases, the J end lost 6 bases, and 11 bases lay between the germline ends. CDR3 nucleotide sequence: TGTGCCAGCAGCTTATATCAAGGCGGCGAGCAGTACTTC. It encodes CASSLYQGGEQYF.

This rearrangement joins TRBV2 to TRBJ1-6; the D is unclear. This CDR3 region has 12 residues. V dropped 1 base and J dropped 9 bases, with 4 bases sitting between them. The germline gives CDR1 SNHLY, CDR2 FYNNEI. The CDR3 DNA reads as TGTGCCAGCAGTGAAGAAGGTTCACCCCTCCACTTT. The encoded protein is CASSEEGSPLHF.

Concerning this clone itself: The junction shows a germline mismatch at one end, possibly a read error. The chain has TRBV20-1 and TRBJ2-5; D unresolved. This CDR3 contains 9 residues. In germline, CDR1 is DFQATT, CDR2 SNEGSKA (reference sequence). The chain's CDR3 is CSAGETQYF. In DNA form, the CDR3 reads TGCAGTGCTGGAGAGACCCAGTACTTC.

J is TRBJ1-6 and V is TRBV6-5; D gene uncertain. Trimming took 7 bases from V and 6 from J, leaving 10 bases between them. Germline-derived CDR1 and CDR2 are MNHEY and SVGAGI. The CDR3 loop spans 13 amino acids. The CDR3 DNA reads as TGTGCCAGCATGGAGGTAGCTAATTCACCCCTCCACTTT. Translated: CASMEVANSPLHF.

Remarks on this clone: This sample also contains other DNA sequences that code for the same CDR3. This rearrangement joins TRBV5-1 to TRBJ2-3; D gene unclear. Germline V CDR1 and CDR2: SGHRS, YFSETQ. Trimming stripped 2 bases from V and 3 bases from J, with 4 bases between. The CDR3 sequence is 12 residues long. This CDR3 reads CASSFLTDTQYF. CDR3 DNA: TGCGCCAGCAGCTTCCTTACAGATACGCAGTATTTT.

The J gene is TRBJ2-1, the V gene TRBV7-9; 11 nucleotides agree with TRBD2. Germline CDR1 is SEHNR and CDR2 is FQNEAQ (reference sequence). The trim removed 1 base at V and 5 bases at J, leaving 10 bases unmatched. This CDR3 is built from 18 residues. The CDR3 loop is CASSLVRLAGGSNNEQFF. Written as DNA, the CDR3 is TGTGCCAGCAGCTTAGTCAGGCTAGCGGGGGGTTCGAACAATGAGCAGTTCTTC.

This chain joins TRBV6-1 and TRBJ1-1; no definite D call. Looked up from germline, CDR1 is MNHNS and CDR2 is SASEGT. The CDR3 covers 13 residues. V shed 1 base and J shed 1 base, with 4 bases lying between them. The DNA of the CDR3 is TGTGCCAGCAGTGAAGGGGGGAACACTGAAGCTTTCTTT. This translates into CASSEGGNTEAFF.

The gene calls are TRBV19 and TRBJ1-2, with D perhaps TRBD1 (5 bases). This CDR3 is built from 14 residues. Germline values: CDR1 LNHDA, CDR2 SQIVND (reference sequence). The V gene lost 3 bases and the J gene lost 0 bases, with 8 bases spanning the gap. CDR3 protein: CASSMGPTNYGYTF. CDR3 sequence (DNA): TGTGCCAGTAGTATGGGACCCACTAACTATGGCTACACCTTC.

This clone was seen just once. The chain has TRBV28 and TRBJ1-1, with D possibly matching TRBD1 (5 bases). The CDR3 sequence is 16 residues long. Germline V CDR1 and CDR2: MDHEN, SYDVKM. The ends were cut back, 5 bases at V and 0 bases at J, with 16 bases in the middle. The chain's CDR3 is CASSRAGRVLNTEAFF. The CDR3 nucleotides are TGTGCCAGCAGTAGAGCAGGGCGGGTTCTGAACACTGAAGCTTTCTTT.

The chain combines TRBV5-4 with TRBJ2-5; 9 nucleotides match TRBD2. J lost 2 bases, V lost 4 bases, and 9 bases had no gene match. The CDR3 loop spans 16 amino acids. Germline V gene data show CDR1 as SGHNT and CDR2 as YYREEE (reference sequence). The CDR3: CASSHALAGHQETQYF. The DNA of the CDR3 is TGTGCCAGCAGCCATGCCCTAGCGGGACATCAAGAGACCCAGTACTTC. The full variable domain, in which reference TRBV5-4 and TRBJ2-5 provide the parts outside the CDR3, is ETGVTQSPTHLIKTRGQQVTLRCSSQSGHNTVSWYQQALGQGPQFIFQYYREEENGRGNFPPRFSGLQFPNYSSELNVNALELDDSALYLCASSHALAGHQETQYFGPGTRLLVL.

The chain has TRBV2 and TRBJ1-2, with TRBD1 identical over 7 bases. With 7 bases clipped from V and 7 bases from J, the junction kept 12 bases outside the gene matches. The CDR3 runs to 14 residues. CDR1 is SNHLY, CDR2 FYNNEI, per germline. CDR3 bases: TGTGCCAGCACCCTAGGGGGACAGTATGGTGGCTACACCTTC. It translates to CASTLGGQYGGYTF.

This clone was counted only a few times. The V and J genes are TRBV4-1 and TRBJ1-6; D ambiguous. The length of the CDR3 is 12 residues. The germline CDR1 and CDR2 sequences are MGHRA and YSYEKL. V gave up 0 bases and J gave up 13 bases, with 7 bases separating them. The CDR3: CASSQEKGPLHF. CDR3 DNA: TGCGCCAGCAGCCAAGAGAAGGGTCCCCTCCACTTT.

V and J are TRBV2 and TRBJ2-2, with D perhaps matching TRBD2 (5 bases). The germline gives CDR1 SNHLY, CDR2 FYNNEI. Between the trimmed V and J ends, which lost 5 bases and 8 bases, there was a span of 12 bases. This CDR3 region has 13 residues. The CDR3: CASSLRTGGELFF. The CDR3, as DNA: TGTGCCAGCAGTCTCCGGACTGGAGGGGAGCTGTTTTTT.